This T cell receptor (beta chain) was sequenced for a study of blood T cells in healthy people across ages. A J-beta primer mix and a sample-barcoded 5' primer were used in a second PCR of about 6 to 12 cycles. TCRdb itself ran the 5' RACE reads through MiXCR, one entry per CDR3 protein. Found here are approximately 580,000 distinct CDR3 sequences, 24% of them singletons; the top ten hold 7.5% to 9%. The germline CDR1 and CDR2 sequences are SNHLY and FYNNEI. V lost 4 bases to trimming and J lost 2 bases; unmatched junction nucleotides: 2. This CDR3 is built from 14 residues. The same data also contributed to another study, on T cells of mothers and their children. That study adds: Persistent microchimeric T cell clones were not found at ~100 per million sensitivity.

This clonotype was sampled from a boy younger than 18 in good health. The V and J genes are TRBV2 and TRBJ2-7, with TRBD1 identical over 10 bases. The sequenced sample consisted of blood. The CDR3 loop reads CASSVGQGAYEQYF. The CDR3 DNA reads TGTGCCAGCAGTGTCGGACAGGGGGCCTACGAGCAGTACTTC.